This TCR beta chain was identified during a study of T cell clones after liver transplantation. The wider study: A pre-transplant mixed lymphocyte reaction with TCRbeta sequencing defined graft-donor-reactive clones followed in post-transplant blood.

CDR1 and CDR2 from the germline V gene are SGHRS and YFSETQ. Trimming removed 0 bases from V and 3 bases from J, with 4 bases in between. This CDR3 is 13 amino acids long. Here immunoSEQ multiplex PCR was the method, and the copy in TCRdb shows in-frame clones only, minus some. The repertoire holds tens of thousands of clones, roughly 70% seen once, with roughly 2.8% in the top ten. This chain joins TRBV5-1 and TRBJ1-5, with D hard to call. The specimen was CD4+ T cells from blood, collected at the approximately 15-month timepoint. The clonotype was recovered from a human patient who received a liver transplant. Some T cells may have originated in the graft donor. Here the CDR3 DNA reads TGCGCCAGCAGCTTGGAAGTCAATCAGCCCCAGCATTTT. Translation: CASSLEVNQPQHF.